The 6 T cell receptor beta chains presented below share a single source sample, sequenced in a study of T cells in Graves' hyperthyroidism and ophthalmopathy. TCR beta CDR3 region amplification was performed from RNA transcripts. TCR CDR3 regions were first amplified by RT-PCR with HTBI primers. TCRdb processed the multiplex PCR reads anew with MiXCR; each CDR3 protein has one entry. The sample contains around 250,000 distinct CDR3 sequences, 13% to 15% of which appear only once. The material sequenced was blood. Receptor source: a woman aged 40 to 50 with Graves' hyperthyroidism that later progressed to Graves' ophthalmopathy.

This clonotype was recorded at least ten times. J is TRBJ1-5 and V is TRBV12-3 or TRBV12-4, with a tentative D call TRBD1 (6 bases). V lost 6 bases to trimming and J lost 3 bases, with 18 bases between them. CDR3 length equals 16 residues. The CDR3 nucleotides read TGTGCCAGCAGATTGGGGGCCGGCCATATCAATCAGCCCCAGCATTTT. Translating gives CASRLGAGHINQPQHF.

CDR3 protein: CSAGQGGNEQYF. CDR3 sequence (DNA): TGCAGTGCGGGACAGGGGGGCAACGAGCAGTACTTC. The V and J genes are TRBV20-1 and TRBJ2-7; 11 positions agree with TRBD1. The V gene end was trimmed by 6 bases and the J gene end by 5 bases; junction bases not matched to a gene: 3. This CDR3 region has 12 residues. CDR1 is DFQATT and CDR2 is SNEGSKA in the germline V gene (reference sequence).

The table lists this clonotype with many counts. The chain couples TRBV20-1 to TRBJ2-7, with a weak D call TRBD2 (6 bases). Germline assignment: CDR1 DFQATT and CDR2 SNEGSKA (reference sequence). The V gene lost 6 bases and the J gene lost 2 bases, with 14 bases spanning the gap. This CDR3 has 13 amino acids. The CDR3 DNA follows: TGCAGTGCCCAAGGCGAGCGGGCCTACGAGCAGTACTTC. Protein: CSAQGERAYEQYF.

This clonotype was found many times. The chain has TRBV24-1 and TRBJ2-7; 7 nucleotides align to TRBD1. Germline trimming cut 2 bases from V and 3 bases from J; bases unmatched to any gene: 6. Germline CDR1 and CDR2: KGHDR and SFDVKD. This CDR3 has 15 residues. The CDR3 DNA reads as TGTGCCACCAGTGATTCCTCGGGACAGTACTACGAGCAGTACTTC. Translating gives CATSDSSGQYYEQYF.

This clonotype was seen at least ten times. The J gene is TRBJ2-5, the V gene TRBV2, with a tentative D call TRBD2 (6 bases). This CDR3 has 13 residues. CDR1 SNHLY and CDR2 FYNNEI come from the germline V gene. V was cut by 6 bases and J by 5 bases, with 13 bases left in between. CDR3 residues: CASRGGAGETQYF. In DNA form, the CDR3 reads TGTGCCAGCAGGGGGGGAGCGGGTGAGACCCAGTACTTC.

This clonotype has ten or more counts. The V gene is TRBV5-1, the J gene TRBJ2-3; weak D call: TRBD1 (7 bases). The CDR3 is 14 amino acids. V lost 4 bases, J lost 3 bases, and 12 bases lay in between. Germline CDR1 reads SGHRS; CDR2 reads YFSETQ. CDR3 sequence reads: CASSRGTETDTQYF. The CDR3 coding sequence is TGCGCCAGCAGCCGCGGGACAGAAACAGATACGCAGTATTTT.